This TCR beta chain is drawn from a study of blood T cells in healthy people across ages. General study results and limits: Among T cells, TCR beta diversity per million cells dropped roughly linearly as age rose.

A second about 6 to 11 cycle PCR used barcoded and J-beta primers. Tagging of each cDNA molecule was performed by a template-switch adaptor with 12 random nucleotides. TCRdb called the 5' RACE reads again in MiXCR, with one record for every CDR3 protein. There are about 670,000 distinct CDR3 sequences in the sample; less than 45% occur only once, and around 30% lies in the top ten. Details on this clonotype: The antigen remains unidentified.

Each of the donors had roughly 9.3 milliliters of peripheral blood drawn into EDTA-treated Vacutainer tubes. The CDR3 runs to 15 residues. In germline, CDR1 is SNHLY, CDR2 FYNNEI. The TCR was taken from a man at least 80 years old in good health. Material: blood. The rearrangement joins TRBV2 to TRBJ2-4, with 7 bases aligning to TRBD1. TRBJ2-7 matches the DNA end more closely, so the J call is doubtful. DNA for the CDR3: TGTGCCAGCAGTGATCCGGGACAGCGGCCCTACGAGCAGTACTTC. Translated: CASSDPGQRPYEQYF.